This T cell receptor (beta chain) was recovered during a study of blood T cells in healthy people across ages. Through a sample-barcoded 5' primer and a J-beta primer mix, a second PCR was run for roughly 6 to 12 cycles. Every sample gave at least 3 million paired-end reads containing CDR3. MiXCR, applied by TCRdb to the 5' RACE reads, yields one record per CDR3 protein. Of roughly 2 million distinct CDR3 sequences in the sample, around 50% were seen once. RNA extraction gave at least 5 micrograms of total RNA per sample. Between the trimmed V and J ends, which lost 5 bases and 4 bases, there was a span of 14 bases. This CDR3 comprises 14 residues. Germline-derived CDR1 and CDR2 are SEHNR and FQNEAQ (reference sequence). Details on this clonotype: Its antigen is as yet unknown.

General study points: Expanded clonotype changes were possibly confounded by unknown donor CMV status. TCR beta diversity tracked closely with naive T cell percentage.

The sequence derives from a woman between 35 and 50 years old in good health. The material sequenced was blood. The chain couples TRBV7-9 to TRBJ2-5; a possible D gene is TRBD1 (6 bases). CDR3 loop: CASSVVLGAETQYF. The CDR3 DNA sequence: TGTGCCAGCAGCGTAGTGTTGGGGGCAGAGACCCAGTACTTC.